Below, one T cell receptor (beta chain) is given with its context. What it recognizes is unknown. The data derive from a study of shared clonotypes between healthy human individuals. Study findings and constraints: Around 5.4% of naive CD4 clonotypes were common to several donors.

Each subset's genomic DNA was split evenly across several immunoSEQ plates. Sequencing was performed with immunoSEQ multiplex PCR; in TCRdb, only in-frame clones are kept and a portion is missing. This sample has fewer than 350,000 clones, with roughly 91% found just once. The CDR3 extends over 16 amino acids. The V and J ends lost 1 base and 2 bases, in that order; junction bases with no gene match: 6. Germline V lookup: CDR1 MGHDK, CDR2 SYGVNS. Specimen: memory CD8+ T cells sorted from blood. Subset indicated: CD45RO+ cells pooled with CCR7-negative TemRA cells. The rearrangement links TRBV25-1 to TRBJ1-2; TRBD1 matches at 8 bases. This TCR came from a man aged 18 to 35 in good health. The CDR3 DNA reads TGTGCCAGCAGTGAATCTTGGACAGGGAAGAACTATGGCTACACCTTC. As protein: CASSESWTGKNYGYTF.